One sample yielded the 13 T cell receptor beta chains listed below, sequenced in a study of shared T cell receptors in the human thymus (dated by TCRdb to about 2021). Libraries were constructed by the immunoSEQ multiplex PCR assay. Held by TCRdb, this immuneACCESS table contains in-frame sequences only and omits some clones. Under half of the omission traces to an unresolved V gene where checked; the cause of the rest is unknown. This sample has fewer than 700,000 clones in its table, and 70% to 90% of those were observed once. The ten largest clones take up 0.0085% to 0.012% of the sample. This same sample was also part of a study on human thymus T cells.

Input material: thymocytes. Receptors originate from a boy under two years old with a congenital heart defect. Donor details come from another sample of the same person, matched by shared clones.

The V and J genes are TRBV2 and TRBJ2-7; 7 bases map to TRBD1. Germline loops: CDR1 SNHLY, CDR2 FYNNEI. Trimming took 5 bases from V and 2 from J; bases not matched to a gene: 6. The CDR3 runs to 14 residues. The CDR3 sequence: CASSPGQRPYEQYF. CDR3 DNA: TGTGCCAGCAGTCCGGGACAGAGGCCCTACGAGCAGTACTTC.

This sequence joins TRBV4-3 and TRBJ2-1; 10 bases match TRBD2. After removal of 3 bases from V and 4 bases from J, the junction contained 21 bases not matched to a gene. Germline V gene lookup returns CDR1 LGHNA and CDR2 YSLEER. The CDR3 sequence is 21 residues long. CDR3 nucleotide sequence: TGCGCCAGCAGCCAGCCCCTCCACCCCTCTAGCGGGAGAGGGTTTTACAATGAGCAGTTCTTC. Translating it yields CASSQPLHPSSGRGFYNEQFF.

The chain employs TRBV7-3 and TRBJ1-1, with a possible D match to TRBD1 (5 bases). CDR3 length: 14 amino acids. V was pared by 5 bases and J by 3 bases, with 13 bases between. The germline V gene has CDR1 SGHTA and CDR2 FQGTGA. CDR3 nucleotide sequence: TGTGCCAGCAGCCCGCAGGGCCTGGACACTGAAGCTTTCTTT. Protein: CASSPQGLDTEAFF.

This clone occurred once. The chain is built from TRBV30 and TRBJ1-5, with TRBD1 matching over 8 bases. Germline CDR1 reads GTSNPN; CDR2 reads SVGIG (reference sequence). Losses at the gene ends were 1 base for V and 5 bases for J; bases not matched to a gene: 10. This CDR3 contains 16 residues. This CDR3 reads CAWSGQGGQGHQPQHF. CDR3 sequence (DNA): TGTGCCTGGAGTGGACAAGGTGGACAGGGACATCAGCCCCAGCATTTT.

There are a few counts of this clone. The chain uses TRBV5-6 and TRBJ2-7; D is possibly TRBD2 (6 bases). V lost 4 bases to trimming and J lost 1 base, with 12 bases between them. The CDR3 is made up of 14 amino acids. Germline V gene lookup returns CDR1 SGHDT and CDR2 YYEEEE. DNA for the CDR3: TGTGCCAGCAGCCCGCGGGACCCGTCCTACGAGCAGTACTTC. Protein: CASSPRDPSYEQYF.

This clone was seen only once. This chain joins TRBV6-1 and TRBJ2-5; 9 nucleotides align to TRBD2. V gave up 4 bases and J gave up 5 bases; unmatched junction bases: 11. The CDR3 totals 16 residues. Germline CDR1 reads MNHNS; CDR2 reads SASEGT. CDR3 DNA sequence: TGTGCCAGCAGTGGGATAATAGCGGGAGTTCAGGAGACCCAGTACTTC. It yields the protein CASSGIIAGVQETQYF.

CDR3 coding DNA: TGTGCCAGCGGAGTTAGCGGGAGGCCCGTCAATGAGCAGTTCTTC. Translated: CASGVSGRPVNEQFF. The rearrangement links TRBV7-8 to TRBJ2-1, with 10 nucleotides matching TRBD2. J lost 6 bases, V lost 8 bases, and 10 bases had no gene match. Germline V gene data show CDR1 as SGHVS and CDR2 as FQNEAQ. The CDR3 is 15 amino acids.

The rearrangement uses TRBV11-2 and TRBJ1-1; D is unclear. Germline-derived CDR1 and CDR2 are SGHAT and FQNNGV. The germline V and J ends were trimmed by 1 base and 0 bases, with 9 bases remaining between them. The CDR3 is 15 amino acids. CDR3 amino acids: CASSLAWTVNTEAFF. CDR3 coding DNA: TGTGCCAGCAGCTTAGCCTGGACTGTGAACACTGAAGCTTTCTTT.

This clone came up once. The chain uses TRBV7-3 and TRBJ2-7, with a weak D call TRBD2 (6 bases). The CDR3 extends over 14 amino acids. V was cut by 5 bases and J by 6 bases, with 17 bases left in between. Germline V gene data show CDR1 as SGHTA and CDR2 as FQGTGA. In DNA form, the CDR3 reads TGTGCCAGCAGCCCTAGCGTTTGGCCGGGCGAGCAGTACTTC. Protein: CASSPSVWPGEQYF.

The chain has TRBV6-5 and TRBJ2-1, with 8 bases that match TRBD2. The V and J ends lost 6 bases and 9 bases, in that order; junction bases with no gene match: 7. Germline V CDR1 and CDR2: MNHEY, SVGAGI. The CDR3 has 13 residues. The CDR3 spells CASRGREVFEQFF. In DNA, the CDR3 is TGTGCCAGCAGGGGGCGGGAGGTATTTGAGCAGTTCTTC.

The chain combines TRBV21-1 with TRBJ2-7; the table calls TRBD2, which could not be checked here. TRBV21-1 is recorded as a pseudogene. The CDR3 extends over 17 amino acids. The CDR3 nucleotides are TGTGCCAGCAGCAAAGCCCATGAGGAGGAGGAGTCCTACGAGCAGTACTTC. This sequence encodes CASSKAHEEEESYEQYF.

The chain uses TRBV27 and TRBJ1-4, with TRBD1 identical over 8 bases. V trimming: 5 bases; J trimming: 4 bases; junction bases outside the gene matches: 6. CDR3 length: 15 amino acids. Looked up from germline, CDR1 is MNHEY and CDR2 is SMNVEV (reference sequence). The CDR3 region is CASSQNRGVNEKLFF. CDR3 coding DNA: TGTGCCAGCAGTCAGAACAGGGGGGTTAATGAAAAACTGTTTTTT.

The chain joins TRBV5-6 to TRBJ2-7; D not certain. CDR1 is SGHDT and CDR2 is YYEEEE in the germline V gene. The CDR3 is made up of 13 amino acids. V was shortened by 4 bases and J by 4 bases, with 12 bases between the two germline ends. CDR3 residues: CASSLPGRYEQYF. DNA of the CDR3: TGTGCCAGCAGCCTCCCTGGGCGTTACGAGCAGTACTTC.